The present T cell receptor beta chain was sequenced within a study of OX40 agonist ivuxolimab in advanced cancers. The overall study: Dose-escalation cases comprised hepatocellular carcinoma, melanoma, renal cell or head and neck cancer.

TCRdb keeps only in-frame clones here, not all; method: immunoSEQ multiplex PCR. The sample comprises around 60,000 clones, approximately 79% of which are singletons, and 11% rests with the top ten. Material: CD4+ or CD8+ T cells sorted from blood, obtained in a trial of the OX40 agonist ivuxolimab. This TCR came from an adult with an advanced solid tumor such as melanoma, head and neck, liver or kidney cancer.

This chain's CDR3 is CASSLKGTKVYNEQFF. CDR3 bases: TGTGCCAGCAGCTTAAAGGGGACTAAAGTATACAATGAGCAGTTCTTC. The chain uses TRBV7-8 and TRBJ2-1, with 7 bases matching TRBD2. CDR1 is SGHVS, CDR2 FQNEAQ, per germline. The CDR3 is 16 amino acids. V lost 2 bases and J lost 4; bases outside the gene matches: 8.